These 27 T cell receptor beta chains were sequenced from one sample in a study of T cell changes during pregnancy in multiple sclerosis. TCRdb keeps only in-frame clones here, not all; method: immunoSEQ multiplex PCR. The sample consists of about 110,000 clones, roughly nine tenths of them appearing once. The material was peripheral blood, obtained before pregnancy. The receptor set was obtained from a female donor with multiple sclerosis, enrolled in a pregnancy study.

The gene calls are TRBV6-6 and TRBJ1-3, with D possibly being TRBD1 (6 bases). Germline assignment: CDR1 MNHNY and CDR2 SVGAGI (reference sequence). The CDR3 has 15 amino acids. Trimming cost V 6 bases and J 0 bases, with 12 bases left between them. Written as DNA, the CDR3 is TGTGCCAGCAGGGATGGGGGCGTCTCTGGAAACACCATATATTTT. Translating it yields CASRDGGVSGNTIYF.

The rearrangement uses TRBV4-3 and TRBJ2-7, with D possibly matching TRBD2 (5 bases). The CDR3 covers 13 residues. CDR1 and CDR2 (germline): LGHNA, YSLEER. Trimming took off 8 bases at V and 2 bases at J, with 13 bases between the two ends. The CDR3 sequence is CASSRTGAYEQYF. CDR3 coding DNA: TGCGCCAGCTCACGGACCGGGGCCTACGAGCAGTACTTC.

The chain employs TRBV7-2 and TRBJ2-2, with 11 positions matching TRBD2. The CDR3 spans 17 residues. J gave up 6 bases and V 5 bases, and 11 bases lay outside the gene matches. CDR1 is SGHTA, CDR2 FQGNSA, per germline. The CDR3 sequence is CASSGELLAGVPGELFF. The CDR3 DNA reads TGTGCCAGCAGCGGAGAGCTACTAGCGGGAGTTCCCGGGGAGCTGTTTTTT.

The rearrangement uses TRBV29-1 and TRBJ1-1, with TRBD1 as a possible D gene (5 bases). CDR1 is SQVTM and CDR2 is ANQGSEA in the germline V gene. CDR3 size: 11 residues. Trimming stripped 4 bases from V and 4 bases from J, with 7 bases between. The DNA for the CDR3 is TGCAGCGTTGCCAGGGCCACTGAAGCTTTCTTT. This gives the protein CSVARATEAFF.

The chain recombines TRBV25-1 with TRBJ1-6; D perhaps matches TRBD1 (5 bases). This CDR3 comprises 16 residues. With 1 base removed from V and 4 bases from J, the gap between germline ends came to 11 bases. Germline V gene lookup returns CDR1 MGHDK and CDR2 SYGVNS. The CDR3 reads CASSESGTVYNSPLHF. In DNA form, the CDR3 reads TGTGCCAGCAGTGAATCTGGGACTGTTTATAATTCACCCCTCCACTTT.

This clone was seen once. The chain is built from TRBV19 and TRBJ2-7, with 13 bases identical to TRBD2. Germline V gene lookup returns CDR1 LNHDA and CDR2 SQIVND (reference sequence). The CDR3 runs 17 residues. V shed 6 bases and J 1 base; nucleotides not matched to a gene: 9. DNA for the CDR3: TGTGCCAGTAGGGGGTCGACTAGCGGGAGGTCATCCTACGAGCAGTACTTC. The encoded protein is CASRGSTSGRSSYEQYF.

The V call is TRBV10-3, the J call TRBJ2-1; D may be TRBD2 (5 bases). CDR1 and CDR2 (germline): ENHRY, SYGVKD. This CDR3 has 13 amino acids. V lost 4 bases to trimming and J lost 6 bases, with 10 bases between them. The CDR3 region is CAISGIEGNEQFF. The CDR3 DNA sequence: TGTGCCATCAGTGGGATAGAGGGCAATGAGCAGTTCTTC.

This chain links TRBV2 with TRBJ1-4; TRBD1 matches at 10 bases. The CDR3 consists of 15 residues. V was pared by 6 bases and J by 8 bases, with 9 bases of the junction left unmatched. Germline V gene data show CDR1 as SNHLY and CDR2 as FYNNEI. The CDR3 DNA is TGTGCCAGCAGGGGTTCCGGACAGGGGGGAGAAAAACTGTTTTTT. This sequence encodes CASRGSGQGGEKLFF. The whole variable domain, filled in from reference TRBV2 and TRBJ1-4, reads EPEVTQTPSHQVTQMGQEVILRCVPISNHLYFYWYRQILGQKVEFLVSFYNNEISEKSEIFDDQFSVERPDGSNFTLKIRSTKLEDSAMYFCASRGSGQGGEKLFFGSGTQLSVL.

A single count supports this clone. In nucleotides, the CDR3 is TGTGCCAGTAGTATTCGTCAGGGAATAGATACGCAGTATTTT. Translation gives CASSIRQGIDTQYF. This rearrangement joins TRBV19 to TRBJ2-3; perhaps TRBD1 as D (5 bases). The CDR3 loop spans 14 amino acids. CDR1 and CDR2 (germline): LNHDA, SQIVND (reference sequence). V was shortened by 3 bases and J by 5 bases, with 12 bases between the two germline ends. The full variable domain, in which reference TRBV19 and TRBJ2-3 provide the parts outside the CDR3, is DGGITQSPKYLFRKEGQNVTLSCEQNLNHDAMYWYRQDPGQGLRLIYYSQIVNDFQKGDIAEGYSVSREKKESFPLTVTSAQKNPTAFYLCASSIRQGIDTQYFGPGTRLTVL.

CDR3 protein: CASSPRDNYRAFF. The CDR3 DNA reads as TGCGCCAGCAGCCCCCGGGACAACTACCGGGCTTTCTTT. This chain links TRBV4-1 with TRBJ1-1, with D perhaps matching TRBD1 (6 bases). V was cut by 4 bases and J by 11 bases, with 17 bases left in between. From germline, CDR1 is MGHRA and CDR2 YSYEKL. The CDR3 contains 13 residues.

CDR3 sequence reads: CASSLSGSATYNEQFF. The CDR3 nucleotides read TGTGCCAGCAGCTTAAGTGGGAGCGCGACCTACAATGAGCAGTTCTTC. The chain joins TRBV7-3 to TRBJ2-1; TRBD2 might be the D (5 bases). CDR3 length: 16 amino acids. The germline CDR1 and CDR2 sequences are SGHTA and FQGTGA. Trimming removed 1 base from V and 2 bases from J, with 12 bases in between.

This chain links TRBV19 with TRBJ1-3, with 7 bases fitting TRBD1. The trim removed 6 bases at V and 0 bases at J, leaving 2 bases unmatched. This CDR3 is built from 14 residues. Germline CDR1 and CDR2: LNHDA and SQIVND (reference sequence). CDR3 sequence: CASSGTASGNTIYF. For the CDR3, the DNA is TGTGCCAGTAGCGGGACAGCCTCTGGAAACACCATATATTTT.

V is TRBV5-1 and J is TRBJ2-1, with TRBD2 matching 9 bases. There are 15 residues in the CDR3. Losses at the gene ends were 0 bases for V and 8 bases for J; bases not matched to a gene: 6. Germline lookup yields CDR1 SGHRS and CDR2 YFSETQ. As DNA, the CDR3 is TGCGCCAGCAGCTTGGTTAGCGGGAGTGGCGATGAGCAGTTCTTC. This gives the protein CASSLVSGSGDEQFF.

This rearrangement joins TRBV29-1 to TRBJ1-5; D might be TRBD1 (5 bases). CDR3 size: 15 residues. Germline values: CDR1 SQVTM, CDR2 ANQGSEA. Trimming removed 4 bases at V and 0 bases at J, with 13 bases between. The CDR3 region is CSVVLTGDSNQPQHF. DNA for the CDR3: TGCAGCGTTGTACTAACAGGAGATAGCAATCAGCCCCAGCATTTT.

The chain employs TRBV28 and TRBJ2-1; 11 bases line up with TRBD2. The V gene's germline CDR1 is MDHEN and CDR2 SYDVKM. The CDR3 extends over 15 amino acids. V was clipped by 5 bases and J by 9 bases; unmatched bases: 9. CDR3 coding DNA: TGTGCCAGCAGTCCAACCCATAGCGGGAGGGTTGAGCAGTTCTTC. Encoded protein: CASSPTHSGRVEQFF.

The genes are TRBV5-1 and TRBJ1-6; perhaps TRBD1 as D (6 bases). The germline V gene has CDR1 SGHRS and CDR2 YFSETQ. CDR3 length equals 16 residues. The V end was cut by 0 bases, the J end by 6 bases, with 13 bases between. The CDR3 sequence: CASSLEGELSNSPLHF. The CDR3 DNA reads as TGCGCCAGCAGCTTGGAGGGGGAACTTTCTAATTCACCCCTCCACTTT.

CDR3 sequence: CASSSGNTGPDTQYF. The CDR3 nucleotides are TGCGCCAGCAGCTCTGGTAATACGGGTCCAGATACGCAGTATTTT. This chain connects TRBV5-1 to TRBJ2-3; no definite D call. Per germline, CDR1 SGHRS and CDR2 YFSETQ. V was shortened by 3 bases and J by 4 bases, with 15 bases between the two germline ends. The CDR3 totals 15 residues.

The V gene is TRBV5-4, the J gene TRBJ2-2; 15 bases align to TRBD2. With V trimmed by 3 bases and J by 6 bases, 9 bases remained unmatched. This CDR3 contains 18 residues. Germline CDR1 and CDR2: SGHNT and YYREEE (reference sequence). The CDR3 nucleotides are TGTGCCAGCAGCTCGGGGCCGAGGACTAGCGGGAGGGCCGGGGAGCTGTTTTTT. Translating gives CASSSGPRTSGRAGELFF.

V and J are TRBV7-2 and TRBJ2-3, with 12 bases lining up with TRBD2. CDR1 SGHTA and CDR2 FQGNSA come from the germline V gene. CDR3 length: 19 amino acids. With 2 bases clipped from V and 2 bases from J, the junction kept 11 bases outside the gene matches. The CDR3 loop is CASSLTTSGGPRVTDTQYF. CDR3 bases: TGTGCCAGCAGCTTAACGACTAGCGGGGGTCCTAGGGTCACAGATACGCAGTATTTT.

This sequence joins TRBV2 and TRBJ1-3; D unclear. Per germline, CDR1 SNHLY and CDR2 FYNNEI. There are 15 residues in the CDR3. V gave up 6 bases and J gave up 0 bases, with 12 bases separating them. Here the CDR3 DNA reads TGTGCCAGCAGGGCCCTCGTAAGCTCTGGAAACACCATATATTTT. It is translated as CASRALVSSGNTIYF.

The V and J genes are TRBV6-1 and TRBJ1-1; 8 positions match TRBD1. The J segment lost 7 bases and the V segment lost 5 bases, leaving 9 bases of the junction unmatched. CDR1 and CDR2 (germline): MNHNS, SASEGT. The CDR3 sequence is 14 residues long. CDR3 residues: CASSSTGVKGEAFF. The DNA for the CDR3 is TGTGCCAGCAGTTCGACAGGGGTAAAGGGTGAAGCTTTCTTT.

This chain uses TRBV9 with TRBJ1-1; 8 bases line up with TRBD1. Trimming cost V 0 bases and J 4 bases; bases outside gene matches: 5. The CDR3 totals 15 residues. Germline values: CDR1 SGDLS, CDR2 YYNGEE. CDR3 bases: TGTGCCAGCAGCGTAGTCCCAGGGGGCCTCACTGAAGCTTTCTTT. Residues: CASSVVPGGLTEAFF.

The V gene is TRBV5-1, the J gene TRBJ1-2; D is unclear. The CDR3 is 13 residues long. Trimming cost V 2 bases and J 5 bases, with 10 bases left between them. Germline loops: CDR1 SGHRS, CDR2 YFSETQ. CDR3 nucleotides: TGCGCCAGCAGCTTATCGGAGGTTTATGGCTACACCTTC. Its protein product is CASSLSEVYGYTF.

V and J are TRBV19 and TRBJ1-1, with D uncertain. Trimming cost V 4 bases and J 1 base, with 7 bases left between them. Germline V gene data show CDR1 as LNHDA and CDR2 as SQIVND (reference sequence). The CDR3 is 13 residues long. The CDR3 spells CASSTRKNTEAFF. The DNA for the CDR3 is TGTGCCAGTAGTACGAGGAAGAACACTGAAGCTTTCTTT. Full variable domain (missing parts from reference TRBV19 and TRBJ1-1): DGGITQSPKYLFRKEGQNVTLSCEQNLNHDAMYWYRQDPGQGLRLIYYSQIVNDFQKGDIAEGYSVSREKKESFPLTVTSAQKNPTAFYLCASSTRKNTEAFFGQGTRLTVV.

The V and J genes are TRBV5-6 and TRBJ2-7, with D perhaps matching TRBD1 (5 bases). V was cut by 7 bases and J by 5 bases, with 19 bases left in between. The CDR3 has 14 amino acids. Germline V gives CDR1 SGHDT, CDR2 YYEEEE. CDR3 protein: CASGKAGRSDEQYF. The CDR3 bases are TGTGCCAGCGGCAAGGCAGGGCGCAGCGACGAGCAGTACTTC.

This chain uses TRBV28 with TRBJ1-5; perhaps TRBD1 as D (5 bases). The CDR3 loop spans 14 amino acids. Deletions cut 5 bases from V and 5 bases from J, with 13 bases between. CDR1 and CDR2 (germline): MDHEN, SYDVKM. The CDR3 DNA reads TGTGCCAGCAGTCCGGGTCCGGGGGATCAGCCCCAGCATTTT. This sequence encodes CASSPGPGDQPQHF.

The chain joins TRBV15 to TRBJ2-1, with 7 bases that match TRBD2. The J segment lost 9 bases and the V segment lost 1 base, leaving 21 bases of the junction unmatched. The CDR3 has 19 residues. From germline, CDR1 is LNHNV and CDR2 YYDKDF (reference sequence). The CDR3, as DNA: TGTGCCACCAGCAGAGTAGGGGCGGGAGTTAAACATTCGGCAGGTGAGCAGTTCTTC. It yields the protein CATSRVGAGVKHSAGEQFF.